The 12 T cell receptor beta chains in this list originate from one sample, sequenced in a study of Graves' ophthalmopathy and Graves' hyperthyroidism. Scientists amplified the TCR beta CDR3 regions from RNA transcripts. HTBI-primed RT-PCR formed the first round, and a multiplex PCR formed the second. A single record per CDR3 protein comes from TCRdb applying MiXCR to the multiplex PCR reads. The sample records about 500,000 distinct CDR3 sequences, about 15% being singletons. The sample taken for sequencing was blood. The receptor source for this set is a woman in her twenties or thirties with Graves' ophthalmopathy.

This clonotype was seen more than once but under ten times. V is TRBV27 and J is TRBJ2-3; D perhaps matches TRBD1 (6 bases). The CDR3 runs 14 residues. Per germline, CDR1 MNHEY and CDR2 SMNVEV (reference sequence). V lost 7 bases and J lost 3, with 14 bases in between. CDR3 in amino acids: CASNSQGPTDTQYF. The CDR3 bases are TGTGCCAGCAACTCACAGGGCCCAACAGATACGCAGTATTTT.

This clonotype has a handful of counts. Possible read error: a much larger clone is one base away. CDR3 in amino acids: CASSSWTNSYERYF. In DNA, the CDR3 is TGTGCCAGCAGTTCATGGACAAACTCCTACGAGCGGTACTTC. This chain uses TRBV12-3 or TRBV12-4 with TRBJ2-7; a possible D gene is TRBD1 (5 bases). This CDR3 has 14 residues.

This clonotype was found many times. V and J are TRBV28 and TRBJ2-7; D is uncertain. In germline, CDR1 is MDHEN, CDR2 SYDVKM. Trimming cost V 6 bases and J 1 base, with 7 bases left between them. There are 12 residues in the CDR3. CDR3 sequence reads: CASSPQSYEQYF. Written as DNA, the CDR3 is TGTGCCAGCAGCCCCCAATCCTACGAGCAGTACTTC.

At least ten counts were recorded for this clonotype. The CDR3 loop is CASRPTSGRVYEQYF. The DNA of the CDR3 is TGTGCCAGCAGACCGACTAGCGGGAGGGTTTACGAGCAGTACTTC. The chain combines TRBV11-2 with TRBJ2-7; 14 nucleotides align to TRBD2. After removal of 6 bases from V and 4 bases from J, the junction contained 5 bases not matched to a gene. Germline V CDR1 and CDR2: SGHAT, FQNNGV. The CDR3 is made up of 15 amino acids.

This clonotype was counted ten times or more. This chain connects TRBV6-5 to TRBJ1-1; TRBD1 matches at 11 bases. Looked up from germline, CDR1 is MNHEY and CDR2 is SVGAGI. The CDR3 has 17 residues. V shed 0 bases and J 1 base; nucleotides not matched to a gene: 4. The CDR3 DNA is TGTGCCAGCAGTTACTCGCGGACAGGGGGCTGGAACACTGAAGCTTTCTTT. Translating it yields CASSYSRTGGWNTEAFF.

The chain joins TRBV25-1 to TRBJ1-1; no reliable D call. The CDR3 loop spans 12 amino acids. Trimming took off 2 bases at V and 8 bases at J, with 9 bases between the two ends. The V gene's germline CDR1 is MGHDK and CDR2 SYGVNS. The CDR3 region has the DNA TGTGCCAGCAGTGAAAGTACCTTCGAAGCTTTCTTT. This sequence encodes CASSESTFEAFF.

The rearrangement links TRBV28 to TRBJ1-1; D is ambiguous. With 5 bases removed from V and 1 base from J, the gap between germline ends came to 11 bases. CDR3 size: 14 residues. The germline CDR1 and CDR2 sequences are MDHEN and SYDVKM. The CDR3 DNA is TGTGCCAGCAGTCCTCATGGAGCGAACACTGAAGCTTTCTTT. Translating it yields CASSPHGANTEAFF.

The chain uses TRBV19 and TRBJ2-5; 13 bases line up with TRBD2. Per germline, CDR1 LNHDA and CDR2 SQIVND (reference sequence). This CDR3 is 15 amino acids long. V trimming: 5 bases; J trimming: 5 bases; junction bases outside the gene matches: 5. CDR3 DNA sequence: TGTGCCAGTAGTTCCATGACTAGCGGGAGGGAGACCCAGTACTTC. It codes for CASSSMTSGRETQYF.

V and J are TRBV4-1 and TRBJ2-7; D is uncertain. This CDR3 has 15 residues. V was clipped by 2 bases and J by 3 bases, with 14 bases between them. Germline V gene data show CDR1 as MGHRA and CDR2 as YSYEKL. The CDR3 DNA is TGCGCCAGCAGCCAACTTCCAACCCTCGTCTACGAGCAGTACTTC. It yields the protein CASSQLPTLVYEQYF.

The sample holds many counts of this clonotype. The rearrangement links TRBV28 to TRBJ2-7; D might be TRBD1 or TRBD2, each matching 5 bases. V shed 3 bases and J shed 1 base, with 25 bases lying between them. Germline V CDR1 and CDR2: MDHEN, SYDVKM. CDR3 length: 19 residues. The CDR3: CASSFSVGTRTRRSYEQYF. In nucleotides, the CDR3 is TGTGCCAGCAGTTTTTCCGTCGGGACCCGTACACGTCGATCCTACGAGCAGTACTTC.

There are many counts of this clonotype. This rearrangement joins TRBV6-1 to TRBJ1-2; TRBD1 matches at 7 bases. The V and J ends lost 6 bases and 4 bases, in that order; junction bases with no gene match: 5. The CDR3 runs 13 residues. Looked up from germline, CDR1 is MNHNS and CDR2 is SASEGT. The CDR3 protein is CASRKTGPYGYTF. CDR3 nucleotides: TGTGCCAGCAGAAAGACAGGGCCCTATGGCTACACCTTC.

The rearrangement uses TRBV28 and TRBJ1-1; D is unclear. Germline CDR1 MDHEN, CDR2 SYDVKM. Between the trimmed V and J ends, which lost 2 bases and 1 base, there was a span of 8 bases. CDR3 size: 14 residues. The CDR3 DNA reads as TGTGCCAGCAGTTTACGGGCTACGAACACTGAAGCTTTCTTT. This gives the protein CASSLRATNTEAFF.